These T cell receptor beta chains were read from a single sample in a study of control samples from healthy donors and cancer patients. Clones were sequenced by immunoSEQ multiplex PCR, and TCRdb holds only the in-frame ones, with some missing. The sample yields about 110,000 clones, approximately 82% seen once. Sequences were obtained from blood. The receptor set was obtained from a man in his late teens or twenties in good health. CDR3s leave out the opening cysteine and the closing phenylalanine or tryptophan. Fields, in order: V gene, D gene, J gene, CDR3 protein. D genes are given only for firm matches.

TRBV7-8	-	TRBJ1-1	ASSWRRPNTEAF
TRBV12-3/TRBV12-4	-	TRBJ2-1	ASSPHIRNEQF
TRBV29-1	TRBD2	TRBJ2-7	SVAQGGGTEQY
TRBV4-1	-	TRBJ1-1	ASSQEIGGAPGREAF
TRBV6-6	TRBD1	TRBJ1-5	ASSQTSTGAYNQPQH
TRBV29-1	-	TRBJ1-2	SALQDGYT
TRBV6-6	-	TRBJ1-2	ASSYSMKGRSYT
TRBV28	-	TRBJ2-2	ASSMTGTPRTGELF
TRBV27	-	TRBJ2-7	ASALSQGFRLGEQY
TRBV11-2	TRBD1	TRBJ1-4	ASSSWTGGDGEKLF
TRBV7-6	TRBD2	TRBJ2-3	ASSLVAGTSGLDTQY
TRBV14	TRBD2	TRBJ2-1	ASSLTSGVNEQF
TRBV6-6	-	TRBJ1-5	ASRLTGPLQPQH
TRBV11-2	TRBD2	TRBJ2-5	ASSPAGETQY
TRBV4-1	-	TRBJ2-3	ASRTANTDTQY
TRBV20-1	-	TRBJ1-1	SASRRGVNTEAF
TRBV6-5	TRBD2	TRBJ2-3	ASSPGTSKDTQY
TRBV5-6	TRBD2	TRBJ2-2	ASSLGGLVYTGELF
TRBV9	-	TRBJ1-2	ASSVGSALGGYGYT
TRBV28	-	TRBJ2-1	ASSFRAKDNEQF
TRBV20-1	-	TRBJ1-2	SASVDYGYT
TRBV28	-	TRBJ1-1	ASSFLRTEAF
TRBV7-2	-	TRBJ2-1	ASSLEGKREQF
TRBV9	-	TRBJ1-2	ASSVNFGYGYT
TRBV7-6	TRBD1	TRBJ2-7	ASSSRDSSYEQY
TRBV9	-	TRBJ2-1	ASSVGVTSGTEQF
TRBV2	-	TRBJ1-4	ASSETIREKLF
TRBV7-2	-	TRBJ1-3	ASSLKPPVRGAGNTIY
TRBV6-6	-	TRBJ1-1	ASSSPGVGNTEAF
TRBV4-3	TRBD1	TRBJ2-1	ASSKGQGTNEQF
TRBV9	-	TRBJ1-1	ASSVEGWAGEAF
TRBV18	-	TRBJ1-1	ASSRVNTEAF
TRBV7-6	-	TRBJ2-5	ASSLGFSWERGETQY
TRBV5-8	-	TRBJ2-3	ASSFSKRDTQY
TRBV5-1	TRBD2	TRBJ2-7	ASSLSLAGGPGEQY
TRBV4-2	-	TRBJ2-5	ASSQEGFGQETQY
TRBV5-1	TRBD1	TRBJ2-3	ASSVGQTDTQY
TRBV6-5	TRBD1	TRBJ2-7	ASRRTGGYEQY
TRBV4-1	-	TRBJ1-1	ASSQVRDMNTEAF
TRBV4-2	TRBD2	TRBJ2-1	ASSQDRGLGGDEQF
TRBV12-5	-	TRBJ2-5	ASGLGVRETQY
TRBV5-1	-	TRBJ1-5	ASSLTVNQPQH
TRBV5-6	-	TRBJ1-1	ASSYSRAEAF
TRBV27	-	TRBJ1-2	ASRSQGTSNYGYT
TRBV29-1	TRBD2	TRBJ2-3	SVVFSGGPGDTQY
TRBV9	TRBD1	TRBJ1-2	ASSAGTGRPLYGYT
TRBV6-1	-	TRBJ1-1	ASSERPNTEAF
TRBV7-2	-	TRBJ1-5	ASSLVGQGNQPQH
TRBV5-1	-	TRBJ2-2	ASSFASNNPSGANTGELF
TRBV19	-	TRBJ1-2	ASSVSGEDGYT
TRBV25-1	-	TRBJ2-2	ASSEYNRPGELF
TRBV7-2	-	TRBJ1-1	ASSPFEGREAF
TRBV7-2	-	TRBJ2-5	ASSLGRQETQY
TRBV7-6	-	TRBJ2-5	ASSPTGIRETQY
TRBV6-5	-	TRBJ1-2	ASSHGTLLGYT
TRBV29-1	-	TRBJ1-1	SVAPNTNTEAF
TRBV29-1	TRBD1	TRBJ1-2	SVRQGYGYT
TRBV11-2	-	TRBJ1-1	ASSAITEAF
TRBV23-1	-	TRBJ1-1	ASSQSSMGGTEAF